Each of the 30 T cell receptor beta chains below was sequenced from the same sample in a study of blood T cell repertoires in COVID-19. Profiled with immunoSEQ multiplex PCR; TCRdb holds only in-frame clones, not every one. The repertoire holds 250,000 to 300,000 clones, with 75% to 90% as singletons. The sequencing input was PBMCs or T cells enriched from blood (not recorded which). These receptors came from a woman aged 50 to 65 who had recovered from COVID-19.

The V and J genes are TRBV11-2 and TRBJ1-3; weak D call: TRBD1 (5 bases). From germline, CDR1 is SGHAT and CDR2 FQNNGV. V dropped 3 bases and J dropped 0 bases, with 9 bases sitting between them. This CDR3 is 15 amino acids long. The CDR3 DNA follows: TGTGCCAGCAGCTTTGGGGGAGGCTCTGGAAACACCATATATTTT. Its translation is CASSFGGGSGNTIYF.

Only a few counts were recorded for this clone. The chain joins TRBV6-6 to TRBJ2-1; D gene unclear. The germline gives CDR1 MNHNY, CDR2 SVGAGI (reference sequence). V gave up 6 bases and J gave up 7 bases, with 16 bases separating them. This CDR3 is built from 14 residues. The CDR3: CASSSPRPENEQFF. CDR3 coding DNA: TGTGCCAGCAGCTCCCCCAGGCCCGAGAATGAGCAGTTCTTC.

The chain recombines TRBV5-8 with TRBJ1-1; D is unresolved. This CDR3 is 15 amino acids long. CDR1 and CDR2 from the germline V gene are SGHTS and YDEGEE. V shed 2 bases and J shed 5 bases, with 16 bases lying between them. The CDR3 DNA sequence: TGTGCCAGCAGCTTTAATTCGGGGAGAGCGACTGAAGCTTTCTTT. Translation: CASSFNSGRATEAFF.

This clone showed up just once. CDR3 sequence: CASSPIGDIRHSPLHF. CDR3 nucleotide sequence: TGTGCCAGCAGCCCGATCGGCGACATAAGACACTCACCCCTCCACTTT. The chain employs TRBV3-1 (or the pseudogene TRBV3-2) and TRBJ1-6; D unclear. The CDR3 runs 16 residues. Trimming shortened V by 4 bases and J by 10 bases, and 20 bases separated the two germline ends. The germline gives CDR1 LGHDT, CDR2 YNNKEL (reference sequence).

The chain employs TRBV9 and TRBJ1-2; TRBD1 agrees at 7 bases. The germline V gene has CDR1 SGDLS and CDR2 YYNGEE. V dropped 3 bases and J dropped 4; count of bases not matched to a gene: 3. This CDR3 contains 13 residues. CDR3 residues: CASSARQGYGYTF. CDR3 nucleotide sequence: TGTGCCAGCAGCGCTCGACAGGGCTATGGCTACACCTTC.

J is TRBJ2-5 and V is TRBV2, with TRBD2 identical over 8 bases. The CDR3 has 14 residues. Germline V gives CDR1 SNHLY, CDR2 FYNNEI. V trimming: 4 bases; J trimming: 6 bases; junction bases outside the gene matches: 7. The CDR3 DNA reads as TGTGCCAGCAGTGGAAGTAGCGGGATTCAGACCCAGTACTTC. Translation: CASSGSSGIQTQYF.

The J gene is TRBJ2-3, the V gene TRBV6-5, with D perhaps TRBD2 (6 bases). Trimming stripped 0 bases from V and 10 bases from J, with 17 bases between. Germline CDR1 MNHEY, CDR2 SVGAGI. The CDR3 sequence is 15 residues long. CDR3 bases: TGTGCCAGCAGTTACTCTGTGGCAGGCGGAGGGTCGCAGTATTTT. It encodes CASSYSVAGGGSQYF.

J is TRBJ2-1 and V is TRBV30; 14 bases are a match to TRBD2. CDR3 length: 16 residues. CDR1 is GTSNPN, CDR2 SVGIG, per germline (reference sequence). V lost 3 bases, J lost 7 bases, and 8 bases stayed unmatched. For the CDR3, the DNA is TGTGCCTGGAGATTAAAAGGGACTAGCGGGGGAAATGAGCAGTTCTTC. It translates to CAWRLKGTSGGNEQFF.

This chain uses TRBV5-1 with TRBJ2-5, with D possibly matching TRBD1 (5 bases). Germline V gives CDR1 SGHRS, CDR2 YFSETQ. V dropped 6 bases and J dropped 3 bases, with 6 bases sitting between them. The CDR3 loop spans 11 amino acids. The CDR3 bases are TGCGCCAGCAAAGGGGAAGAGACCCAGTACTTC. It specifies CASKGEETQYF.

This clone was recorded once. The rearrangement joins TRBV15 to TRBJ2-1; weak D call: TRBD2 (5 bases). The germline V gene encodes CDR1 LNHNV and CDR2 YYDKDF (reference sequence). The CDR3 runs to 15 residues. Trimming removed 2 bases from V and 0 bases from J, with 8 bases in between. DNA of the CDR3: TGTGCCACCAGCAGATCCGCGGGCTCCTACAATGAGCAGTTCTTC. It translates to CATSRSAGSYNEQFF.

The V and J genes are TRBV2 and TRBJ2-2; a weak D match, TRBD2 (6 bases). CDR1 is SNHLY and CDR2 is FYNNEI in the germline V gene. V lost 6 bases and J lost 1, with 9 bases in between. The CDR3 loop spans 14 amino acids. CDR3 residues: CASRTRGNTGELFF. CDR3 sequence (DNA): TGTGCCAGCAGGACTAGAGGGAACACCGGGGAGCTGTTTTTT.

This chain joins TRBV10-2 and TRBJ2-1; 8 bases fit TRBD2. V was clipped by 6 bases and J by 6 bases; unmatched bases: 16. Germline V CDR1 and CDR2: WSHSY, SAAADI. CDR3 length: 17 residues. This CDR3 reads CASSESSSGQWVNEQFF. In DNA form, the CDR3 reads TGCGCCAGCAGCGAATCTTCTAGCGGGCAATGGGTCAATGAGCAGTTCTTC.

This clone was seen only a few times. The V call is TRBV3-1 (or the pseudogene TRBV3-2), the J call TRBJ2-7; 7 bases are a match to TRBD1. The CDR3 has 13 residues. The junction had 4 bases not matched to a gene; V was cut back by 5 bases and J by 3 bases. In germline, CDR1 is LGHDT, CDR2 YNNKEL (reference sequence). The CDR3 nucleotides read TGTGCCAGCAGCTTCCGGGACAGCTACGAGCAGTACTTC. Translation gives CASSFRDSYEQYF.

This rearrangement joins TRBV11-3 to TRBJ1-3; D gene ambiguous. The CDR3 spans 13 residues. The germline V gene has CDR1 SGHNT and CDR2 YENEEA. V was clipped by 5 bases and J by 4 bases, with 9 bases between them. This chain's CDR3 is CASSRGPGNTIYF. CDR3 coding DNA: TGTGCCAGCAGCCGGGGTCCCGGAAACACCATATATTTT.

The chain links TRBV19 to TRBJ1-6, with 7 positions matching TRBD1. The CDR3 sequence is 16 residues long. Per germline, CDR1 LNHDA and CDR2 SQIVND (reference sequence). With 2 bases clipped from V and 8 bases from J, the junction kept 9 bases outside the gene matches. DNA for the CDR3: TGTGCCAGTAGTATAAGAACCGGGACAGCATATTCACCCCTCCACTTT. Residues: CASSIRTGTAYSPLHF.

This rearrangement joins TRBV10-2 to TRBJ1-5, with 9 bases that match TRBD1. Germline CDR1 is WSHSY and CDR2 is SAAADI. V lost 7 bases and J lost 7; bases outside the gene matches: 11. CDR3 length: 15 residues. The DNA for the CDR3 is TGCGCCAGCACCCCCATTACAGGGGGCGGGCAGCCCCAGCATTTT. Amino acids: CASTPITGGGQPQHF.

V and J are TRBV7-9 and TRBJ1-2; tentative D call: TRBD1 (6 bases). This CDR3 spans 17 amino acids. V lost 5 bases to trimming and J lost 4 bases, with 23 bases between them. Germline CDR1 SEHNR, CDR2 FQNEAQ (reference sequence). CDR3 protein: CASSPGTRLDLGYGYTF. As DNA, the CDR3 is TGTGCCAGCAGCCCCGGGACACGACTTGATTTAGGCTATGGCTACACCTTC.

The genes are TRBV14 and TRBJ1-1; D is ambiguous. Germline V gene sequence: CDR1 SGHDN, CDR2 FVKESK. Trimming left V 1 base short and J 7 bases short, with 10 bases between. The CDR3 runs to 13 residues. CDR3 region: CASSQVAGDEAFF. CDR3 sequence (DNA): TGTGCCAGCAGCCAAGTTGCAGGCGATGAAGCTTTCTTT.

V usage is TRBV5-4 and J usage is TRBJ2-2; TRBD1 matches 9 bases. Trimming at V came to 6 bases and at J to 4 bases, leaving 10 bases not matched to a gene. The length of the CDR3 is 16 residues. In germline, CDR1 is SGHNT, CDR2 YYREEE (reference sequence). CDR3 bases: TGTGCCAGCATCCTCGGACAGGGGCGTGTCACCGGGGAGCTGTTTTTT. Translated: CASILGQGRVTGELFF. Looking up the rest from reference TRBV5-4 and TRBJ2-2 gives the full variable domain: ETGVTQSPTHLIKTRGQQVTLRCSSQSGHNTVSWYQQALGQGPQFIFQYYREEENGRGNFPPRFSGLQFPNYSSELNVNALELDDSALYLCASILGQGRVTGELFFGEGSRLTVL.

The V call is TRBV18, the J call TRBJ1-1, with TRBD1 identical over 7 bases. This CDR3 has 16 residues. Germline values: CDR1 KGHSH, CDR2 LQKENI. The trim removed 5 bases at V and 5 bases at J, leaving 14 bases unmatched. CDR3 residues: CASSSAGGNFGTEAFF. Here the CDR3 DNA reads TGTGCCAGCTCATCGGCAGGGGGGAATTTCGGGACTGAAGCTTTCTTT.

This clone showed up just once. The chain employs TRBV19 and TRBJ2-1; 7 positions match TRBD1. V lost 6 bases and J lost 3; bases outside the gene matches: 5. The length of the CDR3 is 14 residues. Germline-derived CDR1 and CDR2 are LNHDA and SQIVND (reference sequence). The CDR3 sequence: CASSRQGFYNEQFF. DNA of the CDR3: TGTGCCAGTAGCCGACAGGGATTCTACAATGAGCAGTTCTTC.

This chain uses TRBV28 with TRBJ1-3, with a possible D match to TRBD1 (5 bases). This CDR3 comprises 16 residues. Germline V gene lookup returns CDR1 MDHEN and CDR2 SYDVKM. V gave up 1 base and J gave up 1 base, with 11 bases separating them. The CDR3 nucleotides are TGTGCCAGCAGTTTATTGCAGGGTAGATCTGGAAACACCATATATTTT. This sequence encodes CASSLLQGRSGNTIYF. The full variable domain, its missing parts supplied by reference TRBV28 and TRBJ1-3, is DVKVTQSSRYLVKRTGEKVFLECVQDMDHENMFWYRQDPGLGLRLIYFSYDVKMKEKGDIPEGYSVSREKKERFSLILESASTNQTSMYLCASSLLQGRSGNTIYFGEGSWLTVV.

The rearrangement joins TRBV5-4 to TRBJ1-4; D possibly corresponds to TRBD1 (5 bases). Germline CDR1 SGHNT, CDR2 YYREEE (reference sequence). The ends were cut back, 1 base at V and 8 bases at J, with 15 bases in the middle. The length of the CDR3 is 15 residues. The CDR3 DNA follows: TGTGCCAGCAGCTTGCGCGGGACGACGGGCGAAAAACTGTTTTTT. The encoded protein is CASSLRGTTGEKLFF.

This rearrangement joins TRBV27 to TRBJ2-3; a weak D match, TRBD1 (6 bases). CDR1 is MNHEY, CDR2 SMNVEV, per germline (reference sequence). The CDR3 runs 14 residues. Trimming removed 4 bases at V and 2 bases at J, with 10 bases between. The CDR3 protein is CASSYRVYTDTQYF. The CDR3 region has the DNA TGTGCCAGCAGTTACAGGGTGTACACAGATACGCAGTATTTT.

The CDR3: CASSLGQGNEQYF. The CDR3 DNA reads TGTGCCAGCAGTTTAGGACAGGGTAACGAGCAGTACTTC. The chain links TRBV28 to TRBJ2-7; 8 bases align to TRBD1. The junction had 2 bases not matched to a gene; V was cut back by 2 bases and J by 5 bases. CDR3 size: 13 residues. Germline CDR1 and CDR2: MDHEN and SYDVKM. The full variable domain, with the rest looked up from reference TRBV28 and TRBJ2-7, is DVKVTQSSRYLVKRTGEKVFLECVQDMDHENMFWYRQDPGLGLRLIYFSYDVKMKEKGDIPEGYSVSREKKERFSLILESASTNQTSMYLCASSLGQGNEQYFGPGTRLTVT.

This chain connects TRBV5-1 to TRBJ2-5; 10 positions match TRBD2. Unmatched junction bases numbered 5, after V lost 1 base and J lost 2 bases. CDR3 size: 16 residues. Germline values: CDR1 SGHRS, CDR2 YFSETQ. For the CDR3, the DNA is TGCGCCAGCAGCTTGAGCGCAGCGGGGGGGCAAGAGACCCAGTACTTC. Translated, it gives CASSLSAAGGQETQYF.

This chain links TRBV28 with TRBJ1-6; 9 nucleotides line up with TRBD1. The V segment lost 6 bases and the J segment 5 bases; nucleotides outside the gene matches: 5. The CDR3 spans 15 residues. Germline V gives CDR1 MDHEN, CDR2 SYDVKM. Written as DNA, the CDR3 is TGTGCCAGCAGGGGTGGGACAGGGCATAATTCACCCCTCCACTTT. Translated: CASRGGTGHNSPLHF.

The V gene is TRBV2, the J gene TRBJ1-1; 10 nucleotides agree with TRBD1. Germline CDR1 reads SNHLY; CDR2 reads FYNNEI. V lost 2 bases, J lost 4 bases, and 10 bases stayed unmatched. This CDR3 spans 17 amino acids. CDR3 in DNA: TGTGCCAGCAGTGAAAGACAGGGGGCATTTGGGAGCACTGAAGCTTTCTTT. Translation gives CASSERQGAFGSTEAFF. Looking up the rest from reference TRBV2 and TRBJ1-1 gives the full variable domain: EPEVTQTPSHQVTQMGQEVILRCVPISNHLYFYWYRQILGQKVEFLVSFYNNEISEKSEIFDDQFSVERPDGSNFTLKIRSTKLEDSAMYFCASSERQGAFGSTEAFFGQGTRLTVV.

V gene TRBV5-1 combines with J gene TRBJ1-1; the D gene is possibly TRBD1 (5 bases). Germline lookup yields CDR1 SGHRS and CDR2 YFSETQ. This CDR3 region has 15 residues. Trimming shortened V by 4 bases and J by 1 base, and 14 bases separated the two germline ends. Here the CDR3 reads CASSLWGGENTEAFF. The CDR3 DNA reads as TGCGCCAGCAGCCTCTGGGGAGGGGAGAACACTGAAGCTTTCTTT.

The V call is TRBV6-2 or TRBV6-3, the J call TRBJ1-1; D might be TRBD1 (6 bases). The CDR3 has 14 amino acids. Trimming took off 5 bases at V and 5 bases at J, with 15 bases between the two ends. Germline V lookup: CDR1 MNHEY, CDR2 SVGEGT. CDR3 protein: CASSTSGVLTEAFF. CDR3 DNA sequence: TGTGCCAGCAGTACCTCAGGGGTTCTAACTGAAGCTTTCTTT.